The source of this TCR beta chain is a study of T cell changes during pregnancy in multiple sclerosis. The length of the CDR3 is 17 residues. CDR1 and CDR2 from the germline V gene are SGHRS and YFSETQ. V was trimmed by 3 bases and J by 4 bases, leaving 22 bases between them. The table came from immunoSEQ multiplex PCR; TCRdb's copy has only in-frame clones and leaves some out. The sample has around 80,000 clones, about 90% seen once. This chain links TRBV5-1 with TRBJ1-1, with D perhaps matching TRBD1 (5 bases). The material sequenced was peripheral blood, taken before pregnancy. The sequence was collected from a female donor with multiple sclerosis, enrolled in a pregnancy study. CDR3 DNA sequence: TGCGCCAGCAGCTCGGGTCGAATGGAGGGGAGTGTCACTGAAGCTTTCTTT. Protein sequence: CASSSGRMEGSVTEAFF.